The T cell receptor beta chain described here comes from a study of blood T cell repertoires in COVID-19. About the research overall: The study drew acute and convalescent COVID-19 samples from the United States, Italy and Spain. T cells, B-cell-depleted T cells, or PBMCs provided the cDNA or gDNA that served as material.

The V gene's germline CDR1 is SGHNT and CDR2 YENEEA. This CDR3 has 15 amino acids. The V segment lost 8 bases and the J segment 8 bases; nucleotides outside the gene matches: 14. Authors' processing steps: Reference gene primer amplification gave estimated nucleated cell counts. Libraries were prepared by immunoSEQ multiplex PCR; TCRdb keeps only in-frame clonotypes and omits some of them. V and J calls and clone size come straight from that table; D and trimming were deduced from the DNA. The table records 88,000 or so clones, around 86% of them present only once. The receptor's source is a man in his 60s with acute or convalescent COVID-19. The V gene is TRBV11-3, the J gene TRBJ2-4; 8 bases match TRBD1. Sequences were obtained from peripheral blood. For the CDR3, the DNA is TGTGCCAGCCCCCGACCGAGGACAGGGATTTACATTCAGTACTTC. Its protein product is CASPRPRTGIYIQYF.